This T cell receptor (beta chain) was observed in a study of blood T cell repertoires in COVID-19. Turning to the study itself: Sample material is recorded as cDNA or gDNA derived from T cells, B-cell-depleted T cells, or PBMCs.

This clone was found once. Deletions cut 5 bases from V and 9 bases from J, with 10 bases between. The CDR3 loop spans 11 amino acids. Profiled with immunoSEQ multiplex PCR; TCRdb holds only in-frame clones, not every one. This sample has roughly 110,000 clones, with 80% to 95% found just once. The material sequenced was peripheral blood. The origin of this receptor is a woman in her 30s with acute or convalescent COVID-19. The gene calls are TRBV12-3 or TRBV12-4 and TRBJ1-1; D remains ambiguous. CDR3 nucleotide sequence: TGTGCCAGCAGTGAACAGAGTCAAGCTTTCTTT. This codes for CASSEQSQAFF.